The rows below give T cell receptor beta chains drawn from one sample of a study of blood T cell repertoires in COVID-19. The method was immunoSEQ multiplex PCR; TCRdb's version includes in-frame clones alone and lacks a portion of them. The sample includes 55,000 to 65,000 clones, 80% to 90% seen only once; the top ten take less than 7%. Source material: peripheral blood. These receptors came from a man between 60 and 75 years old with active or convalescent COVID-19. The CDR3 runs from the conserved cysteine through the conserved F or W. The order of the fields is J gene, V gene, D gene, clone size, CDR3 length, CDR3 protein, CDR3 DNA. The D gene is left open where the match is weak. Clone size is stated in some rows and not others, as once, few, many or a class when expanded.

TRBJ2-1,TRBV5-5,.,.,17,CASSSDPTGSSYNEQFF,TGTGCCAGCAGCTCCGATCCGACAGGAAGCTCCTACAATGAGCAGTTCTTC
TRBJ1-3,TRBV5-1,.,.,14,CASSLAASGNTIYF,TGCGCCAGCAGCTTAGCCGCCTCTGGAAACACCATATATTTT
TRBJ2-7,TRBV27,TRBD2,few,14,CASRLRTRVYEQYF,TGTGCCAGCAGATTAAGGACTAGGGTCTACGAGCAGTACTTC
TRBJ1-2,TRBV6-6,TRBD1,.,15,CASSYPGQGAQGYTF,TGTGCCAGCAGTTACCCGGGACAGGGGGCGCAAGGCTACACCTTC
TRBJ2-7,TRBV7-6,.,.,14,CASSLSAGAREQYF,TGTGCCAGCAGCTTATCGGCGGGGGCGCGGGAGCAGTACTTC
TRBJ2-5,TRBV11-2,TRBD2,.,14,CASSREGILKTQYF,TGTGCCAGCAGCCGGGAGGGCATTTTGAAGACCCAGTACTTC
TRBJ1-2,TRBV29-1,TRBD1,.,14,CSVDPDRATYGYTF,TGCAGCGTTGACCCGGACAGGGCAACCTATGGCTACACCTTC
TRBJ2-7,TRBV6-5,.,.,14,CASRGGYSSYEQYF,TGTGCCAGCAGAGGTGGTTACAGCTCCTACGAGCAGTACTTC
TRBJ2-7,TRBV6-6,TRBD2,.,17,CASSPPGTSGRSYEQYF,TGTGCCAGCAGTCCTCCCGGGACTAGCGGGAGGTCCTACGAGCAGTACTTC
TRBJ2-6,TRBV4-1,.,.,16,CASSQDAVFGANVLTF,TGCGCCAGCAGCCAAGATGCAGTTTTTGGGGCCAACGTCCTGACTTTC
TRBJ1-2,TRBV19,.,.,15,CASSIERYMDYGYTF,TGTGCCAGTAGTATAGAACGTTACATGGACTATGGCTACACCTTC
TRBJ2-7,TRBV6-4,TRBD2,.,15,CASSDPTSGSYEQYF,TGTGCCAGCAGTGACCCGACTAGCGGGAGCTACGAGCAGTACTTC
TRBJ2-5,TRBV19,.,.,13,CASSSSDGATQYF,TGTGCCAGTAGTTCTTCGGATGGGGCGACCCAGTACTTC
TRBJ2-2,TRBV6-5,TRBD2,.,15,CASRTGLAGSGELFF,TGTGCCAGCAGAACCGGACTAGCGGGGTCCGGGGAGCTGTTTTTT
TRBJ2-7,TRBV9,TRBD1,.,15,CASSVSGTATYEQYF,TGTGCCAGCAGCGTATCCGGGACAGCGACCTACGAGCAGTACTTC
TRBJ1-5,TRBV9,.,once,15,CASSPQGTIHQPQHF,TGTGCCAGCAGCCCTCAAGGGACAATCCATCAGCCCCAGCATTTT
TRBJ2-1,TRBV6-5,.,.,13,CASSYETRSQQFF,TGTGCCAGCAGTTACGAGACTCGCTCCCAGCAGTTCTTC
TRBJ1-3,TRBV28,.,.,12,CASSLLFQGVDF,TGTGCCAGCAGTCTGTTATTCCAGGGCGTCGATTTT
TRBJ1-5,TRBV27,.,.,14,CASSSHLDSSAQHF,TGTGCCAGCAGTTCCCACCTAGACTCGTCAGCCCAGCATTTT
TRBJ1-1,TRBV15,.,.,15,CATSREARYSPEAFF,TGTGCCACCAGCAGAGAGGCCAGGTACAGCCCAGAAGCTTTCTTT
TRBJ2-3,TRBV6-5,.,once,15,CASSYSRVSTDTQYF,TGTGCCAGCAGTTACTCGCGAGTAAGCACAGATACGCAGTATTTT
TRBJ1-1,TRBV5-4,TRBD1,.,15,CASSSPTGPNTEAFF,TGTGCCAGCAGCTCCCCGACAGGGCCGAACACTGAAGCTTTCTTT
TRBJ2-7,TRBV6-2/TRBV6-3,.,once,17,CASSYGARSGEPDEQYF,TGTGCCAGCAGTTACGGGGCACGGTCAGGGGAGCCGGACGAGCAGTACTTC
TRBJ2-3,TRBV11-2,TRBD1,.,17,CASSWTPPGGTTDTQYF,TGTGCCAGCAGCTGGACACCCCCAGGGGGCACCACAGATACGCAGTATTTT
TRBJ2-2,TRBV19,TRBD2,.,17,CASSRGSGNMNTGELFF,TGTGCCAGTAGTAGGGGGAGCGGGAACATGAACACCGGGGAGCTGTTTTTT
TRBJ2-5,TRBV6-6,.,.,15,CASSYQASTGETQYF,TGTGCCAGCAGTTACCAAGCGAGCACTGGGGAGACCCAGTACTTC
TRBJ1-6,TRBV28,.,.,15,CASSLGGQYNSPLHF,TGTGCCAGCAGTTTGGGTGGACAGTATAATTCACCCCTCCACTTT
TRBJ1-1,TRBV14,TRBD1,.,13,CASTRQGITEAFF,TGTGCCAGCACTAGACAGGGTATCACTGAAGCTTTCTTT
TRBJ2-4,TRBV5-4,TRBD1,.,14,CASTGTGAKNIQYF,TGTGCCAGCACGGGGACAGGGGCGAAAAACATTCAGTACTTC
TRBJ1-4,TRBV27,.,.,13,CASSVRGYEKLFF,TGTGCCAGCAGCGTTAGGGGGTATGAAAAACTGTTTTTT
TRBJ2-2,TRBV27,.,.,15,CASSFGGTNTGELFF,TGTGCCAGCAGTTTCGGCGGAACGAACACCGGGGAGCTGTTTTTT
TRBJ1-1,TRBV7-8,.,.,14,CASSLAQGNTEAFF,TGTGCCAGCAGCTTAGCTCAGGGGAACACTGAAGCTTTCTTT
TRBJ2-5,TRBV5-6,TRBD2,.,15,CASSGTSGRRETQYF,TGTGCCAGCAGCGGGACTAGCGGGAGGAGGGAGACCCAGTACTTC